Listed here is a single T cell receptor (beta chain). The antigen is not known. Libraries were prepared by immunoSEQ multiplex PCR; TCRdb keeps only in-frame clonotypes and omits some of them. The sample lists 40,000 to 55,000 clones, roughly 94% seen once, with roughly 0.85% in the top ten. The ends lost 8 bases at V and 0 bases at J; junction bases unmatched: 6. The CDR3 runs to 14 residues. The germline gives CDR1 SGHAT, CDR2 FQNNGV. The sample is drawn from a study of T cell clonotyping in hematopoietic cell transplantation. Overall study results and limits: At the given depth, recipient repertoires were over 97% de novo clonotypes.

This sequence joins TRBV11-2 and TRBJ2-5; TRBD1 matches at 7 bases. The source is a woman in her fifties or sixties in good health. Some clones in this sample may be carry-over from other donors' samples. Sequencing was carried out using peripheral blood mononuclear cells. CDR3 in DNA: TGTGCCAGCGTAGGGGGCCTGTACCAAGAGACCCAGTACTTC. It yields the protein CASVGGLYQETQYF.